A selection of T cell receptor beta chains follows, all from one sample in a study of radiotherapy plus CTLA-4 blockade in lung cancer. Data came from immunoSEQ multiplex PCR; TCRdb stores just in-frame clones and leaves some out. The sample lists about 73,000 clones; roughly 87% were seen once. The sequences come from peripheral blood, collected from a patient treated with radiotherapy plus ipilimumab. These receptors were obtained from a human donor with non-small cell lung cancer that progressed on radiotherapy plus ipilimumab. Both conserved end residues are part of each CDR3. Fields, in order: D gene, J gene, clone size, V gene, CDR3 DNA, CDR3 protein. The D gene is left open where the match is weak. Some rows have no size entry. The others give once, few or many, or a class for an expanded clone.

>TRBD1|TRBJ2-7|NA|TRBV5-6
TGTGCCAGCAGCTACGGACAGGGTATTAGCGAGCAGTACTTC
CASSYGQGISEQYF
>NA|TRBJ2-7|once|TRBV2
TGTGCCAGCAGCCCGGAGATGTCCTACGAGCAGTACTTC
CASSPEMSYEQYF
>TRBD1|TRBJ1-4|once|TRBV15
TGTGCCACCAGCAGAGGGGACAGTGCGCAAAAACTGTTTTTT
CATSRGDSAQKLFF
>NA|TRBJ1-1|NA|TRBV13
TGTGCCAGCAGCCCTAACAGGGCCACTGAAGCTTTCTTT
CASSPNRATEAFF
>NA|TRBJ2-5|NA|TRBV4-1
TGCGCCAGCAGCCCGAGGACAGAAGAGACCCAGTACTTC
CASSPRTEETQYF
>NA|TRBJ1-1|NA|TRBV10-3
TGTGCCATCCAGGAGGCAGTTAGTATGAACACTGAAGCTTTCTTT
CAIQEAVSMNTEAFF
>NA|TRBJ2-3|NA|TRBV7-3
TGTGCCAGCAGCTCTTACACAGATACGCAGTATTTT
CASSSYTDTQYF
>TRBD1|TRBJ1-1|NA|TRBV7-2
TGTGCCAGCAGCTTAGCAAACAGGGGGCTAATCACTGAAGCTTTCTTT
CASSLANRGLITEAFF
>NA|TRBJ1-5|NA|TRBV5-6
TGTGCCAGCAGCTCCCGGGACGGCCATCAGTCCCAGCATTTT
CASSSRDGHQSQHF
>TRBD2|TRBJ2-3|few|TRBV5-1
TGCGCCAGCAGCGGGGGGTCTAGCGGGGCGACAGATACGCAGTATTTT
CASSGGSSGATDTQYF
>NA|TRBJ1-1|NA|TRBV6-5
TGTGCCAGCAAGACGGTAGGCGACACTGAAGCTTTCTTT
CASKTVGDTEAFF
>NA|TRBJ1-5|NA|TRBV19
TGTGCCAGTAGGTCGGGACAAGGCGGCAATCAGCCCCAGCATTTT
CASRSGQGGNQPQHF
>TRBD2|TRBJ2-7|NA|TRBV27
TGTGCCAGCAGTTTCTCCTGGACTAGCGGGAGGTCCTACGAGCAGTACTTC
CASSFSWTSGRSYEQYF
>NA|TRBJ2-3|NA|TRBV2
TGTGCCAGCAGTAGACAGTTTTCAGATACGCAGTATTTT
CASSRQFSDTQYF
>NA|TRBJ1-1|NA|TRBV19
TGTGCCAGTAGTAACTGGAAGGATTGGGCTTTCTTT
CASSNWKDWAFF
>NA|TRBJ1-3|NA|TRBV7-6
TGTGCCAGCAGCTTAGCGTCCGGACTTGAGGGTGGAAACACCATATATTTT
CASSLASGLEGGNTIYF
>TRBD1|TRBJ2-3|once|TRBV7-2
TGTGCCAGCAGCTCTCGACAGGGCACCGATACGCAGTATTTT
CASSSRQGTDTQYF
>NA|TRBJ2-7|NA|TRBV6-5
TGTGCCAGCAGCTCTCCCGGGACCTACGAGCAGTACTTC
CASSSPGTYEQYF
>TRBD2|TRBJ2-1|NA|TRBV10-2
TGCGCCAGCAGGTACATACTAGCGGGTGGTAATGAGCAGTTCTTC
CASRYILAGGNEQFF
>NA|TRBJ2-2|NA|TRBV4-1
TGCGCCAGCAGCCAAGTCCGGTCAGGGGCCGGGGAGCTGTTTTTT
CASSQVRSGAGELFF
>NA|TRBJ1-1|NA|TRBV29-1
TGCAGCGGGGCCGCCGGGATCGACACTGAAGCTTTCTTT
CSGAAGIDTEAFF
>NA|TRBJ1-3|NA|TRBV6-1
TGTGCCAGCAGTGAAATGGGGCCTGGAAACACCATATATTTT
CASSEMGPGNTIYF
>TRBD2|TRBJ2-7|NA|TRBV5-1
TGCGCCAGCAGCTTGGGATCTAGCGGCTATACCTACGAGCAGTACTTC
CASSLGSSGYTYEQYF
>NA|TRBJ2-6|NA|TRBV9
TGTGCCAGCAGCGTAGTCGGCTCTGGGGCCAACGTCCTGACTTTC
CASSVVGSGANVLTF
>NA|TRBJ1-3|NA|TRBV28
TGTGCCAGCAGCCTCAGGGGAAGCGGAAACACCATATATTTT
CASSLRGSGNTIYF
>NA|TRBJ2-1|once|TRBV9
TGTGCCAGCAGCGTAGGAGTGATTGCCCCCAATGAGCAGTTCTTC
CASSVGVIAPNEQFF
>NA|TRBJ2-7|few|TRBV6-6
TGTGCCAGCAGTCGACTAGTTCCCGACGACTACGAGCAGTACTTC
CASSRLVPDDYEQYF
>NA|TRBJ1-5|NA|TRBV4-2
TGTGCCAGCAGCCAAGACAGCCAGGGAGGTGCCGGTTTTGGGCCCCAGCATTTT
CASSQDSQGGAGFGPQHF
>TRBD1|TRBJ1-5|NA|TRBV28
TGTGCCAGCAGTTCGACAGGGGTAAGTCAAAGCAATCAGCCCCAGCATTTT
CASSSTGVSQSNQPQHF
>TRBD1|TRBJ2-5|once|TRBV5-6
TGTGCCAGCAGCTTACAGGGGGCCAGGCGGGAGACCCAGTACTTC
CASSLQGARRETQYF
>TRBD2|TRBJ2-1|NA|TRBV5-1
TGCGCCAGCAGCTTGGGTCTGTTGCCAGACACTAGCGGACTTAACAATGAGCAGTTCTTC
CASSLGLLPDTSGLNNEQFF
>TRBD2|TRBJ2-7|NA|TRBV14
TGTGCCAGCAGCCACAGCGGGGGAGGAAACTACGAGCAGTACTTC
CASSHSGGGNYEQYF
>NA|TRBJ1-4|NA|TRBV27
TGTGCCAGCAGTTTATCGTGGGCAACTAATGAAAAACTGTTTTTT
CASSLSWATNEKLFF
>NA|TRBJ2-1|NA|TRBV9
TGTGCCAGCAGTCCTACAGGGATAAGGGTAGAGGAGCAGTTCTTC
CASSPTGIRVEEQFF
>NA|TRBJ1-1|once|TRBV11-3
TGTGCCAGCAGCTTAGGGGAAAACACTGAAGCTTTCTTT
CASSLGENTEAFF
>NA|TRBJ2-6|NA|TRBV5-4
TGTGCCAGCAGTTTAGCAGGGTCCGGGGCCAACGTCCTGACTTTC
CASSLAGSGANVLTF
>TRBD2|TRBJ2-1|NA|TRBV6-4
TGTGCCAGCAGTGAACTAGCGGGAGGGGGCGATGAGCAGTTCTTC
CASSELAGGGDEQFF